These 30 T cell receptor beta chains originate from one sample sequenced in a study of blood T cell repertoires in COVID-19. Produced via immunoSEQ multiplex PCR; TCRdb's table is partial and in-frame only. Here the sample spans 220,000 or so clones, about 88% being singletons. Sequencing was performed on peripheral blood. The source is a woman in her forties or fifties with COVID-19, enrolled during active disease.

The chain couples TRBV2 to TRBJ1-2; 8 bases are a match to TRBD1. The V gene end was trimmed by 6 bases and the J gene end by 3 bases; junction bases not matched to a gene: 3. The CDR3 covers 13 residues. Looked up from germline, CDR1 is SNHLY and CDR2 is FYNNEI. The CDR3: CASRATGDYGYTF. DNA of the CDR3: TGTGCCAGCAGAGCGACAGGGGACTATGGCTACACCTTC.

The genes are TRBV12-3 or TRBV12-4 and TRBJ1-5; no clear D. V lost 6 bases, J lost 6 bases, and 9 bases lay in between. This CDR3 is built from 12 residues. The CDR3 DNA sequence: TGTGCCAGCAGCCCATCCAGTCAGCCCCAGCATTTT. Residues: CASSPSSQPQHF.

Concerning this clone itself: The same CDR3 is also encoded by other DNA sequences in this sample. The rearrangement joins TRBV10-1 to TRBJ1-1, with TRBD1 matching over 8 bases. The CDR3 spans 15 residues. V dropped 3 bases and J dropped 0; count of bases not matched to a gene: 3. Looked up from germline, CDR1 is WNHNN and CDR2 is SYGVQD (reference sequence). CDR3 sequence (DNA): TGCGCCAGCAGTGACCGGACAGGGATGAACACTGAAGCTTTCTTT. This codes for CASSDRTGMNTEAFF.

The J gene is TRBJ1-2, the V gene TRBV13, with no clear D. The CDR3 covers 13 residues. CDR1 and CDR2 from the germline V gene are PRHDT and FYEKMQ (reference sequence). The ends were cut back, 0 bases at V and 5 bases at J, with 7 bases in the middle. CDR3 loop: CASSLGGGYGYTF. The CDR3 region has the DNA TGTGCCAGCAGCTTAGGCGGCGGATATGGCTACACCTTC.

The V call is TRBV5-1, the J call TRBJ1-6; D possibly corresponds to TRBD1 (6 bases). The CDR3 has 14 residues. Trimming left V 7 bases short and J 7 bases short, with 15 bases between. CDR1 and CDR2 (germline): SGHRS, YFSETQ. The CDR3 DNA sequence: TGCGCCAGCGTTGAAGGGACACAGAATTCACCCCTCCACTTT. The encoded protein is CASVEGTQNSPLHF.

The rearrangement joins TRBV28 to TRBJ1-5; D may be TRBD1 (6 bases). The CDR3 consists of 18 residues. Germline CDR1 MDHEN, CDR2 SYDVKM. Trimming left V 1 base short and J 0 bases short, with 16 bases between. CDR3 coding DNA: TGTGCCAGCAGTTTATTAACAGGGCCCCTTAATAGCAATCAGCCCCAGCATTTT. The encoded protein is CASSLLTGPLNSNQPQHF. Using reference TRBV28 and TRBJ1-5 for the parts outside the CDR3, the full variable domain is DVKVTQSSRYLVKRTGEKVFLECVQDMDHENMFWYRQDPGLGLRLIYFSYDVKMKEKGDIPEGYSVSREKKERFSLILESASTNQTSMYLCASSLLTGPLNSNQPQHFGDGTRLSIL.

This clone has just one count. The J gene is TRBJ1-6, the V gene TRBV19, with D hard to call. V was cut by 7 bases and J by 10 bases, with 11 bases left in between. The CDR3 spans 12 residues. The V gene's germline CDR1 is LNHDA and CDR2 SQIVND (reference sequence). The CDR3 nucleotides read TGTGCCAGTAACGAGGGTCTCTCACCCCTCCACTTT. Amino acids: CASNEGLSPLHF.

In its sample, this clone was seen once. V usage is TRBV18 and J usage is TRBJ2-5, with unresolved D. CDR3 size: 17 residues. From germline, CDR1 is KGHSH and CDR2 LQKENI. V dropped 0 bases and J dropped 2 bases, with 16 bases sitting between them. The CDR3 coding sequence is TGTGCCAGCTCACCACCTCGCCACCCACAAGTTCAAGAGACCCAGTACTTC. This translates into CASSPPRHPQVQETQYF. The full variable domain, its missing parts supplied by reference TRBV18 and TRBJ2-5, is NAGVMQNPRHLVRRRGQEARLRCSPMKGHSHVYWYRQLPEEGLKFMVYLQKENIIDESGMPKERFSAEFPKEGPSILRIQQVVRGDSAAYFCASSPPRHPQVQETQYFGPGTRLLVL.

The rearrangement uses TRBV5-4 and TRBJ1-4; D uncertain. The CDR3 spans 15 residues. V lost 3 bases and J lost 5, with 14 bases in between. CDR1 SGHNT and CDR2 YYREEE come from the germline V gene (reference sequence). DNA of the CDR3: TGTGCCAGCAGCTCAACCTTGGGAGCGAATGAAAAACTGTTTTTT. It translates to CASSSTLGANEKLFF.

The rearrangement uses TRBV11-3 and TRBJ1-2, with a weak D call TRBD1 (6 bases). The CDR3 runs 13 residues. Germline assignment: CDR1 SGHNT and CDR2 YENEEA. Trimming took off 4 bases at V and 7 bases at J, with 13 bases between the two ends. DNA for the CDR3: TGTGCCAGCAGCTCGGGCAGGGGATTTGGCTACACCTTC. This sequence encodes CASSSGRGFGYTF.

V usage is TRBV11-2 and J usage is TRBJ1-6; TRBD1 matches at 7 bases. The CDR3 covers 14 residues. Germline V gene lookup returns CDR1 SGHAT and CDR2 FQNNGV. The ends lost 6 bases at V and 7 bases at J; junction bases unmatched: 6. CDR3 sequence: CASSLGQKNSPLHF. CDR3 DNA: TGTGCCAGCAGTCTGGGACAGAAGAATTCACCCCTCCACTTT.

The genes are TRBV19 and TRBJ2-1; D gene uncertain. Germline-derived CDR1 and CDR2 are LNHDA and SQIVND (reference sequence). Trimming took 5 bases from V and 6 from J, leaving 8 bases between them. The CDR3 runs 12 residues. The CDR3 protein is CASSHTGNEQFF. Here the CDR3 DNA reads TGTGCCAGTAGTCATACGGGCAATGAGCAGTTCTTC. Full variable domain (remainder filled in from reference TRBV19 and TRBJ2-1): DGGITQSPKYLFRKEGQNVTLSCEQNLNHDAMYWYRQDPGQGLRLIYYSQIVNDFQKGDIAEGYSVSREKKESFPLTVTSAQKNPTAFYLCASSHTGNEQFFGPGTRLTVL.

This clone was detected only once. This sequence joins TRBV11-3 and TRBJ2-7, with D possibly matching TRBD1 (6 bases). Germline V gives CDR1 SGHNT, CDR2 YENEEA. V was trimmed by 5 bases and J by 3 bases, leaving 20 bases between them. This CDR3 region has 16 residues. The DNA for the CDR3 is TGTGCCAGCAGCCCTTCGCGAAGACAGGCGCACTACGAGCAGTACGTC. Its translation is CASSPSRRQAHYEQYV.

The table lists this clone with a count of one. The genes are TRBV3-1 (or the pseudogene TRBV3-2) and TRBJ2-1, with 11 nucleotides matching TRBD1. Trimming took 5 bases from V and 2 from J; bases not matched to a gene: 23. The CDR3 spans 22 residues. The germline gives CDR1 LGHDT, CDR2 YNNKEL (reference sequence). The CDR3 DNA reads as TGTGCCAGCAGCTCTTATTGGGGACAGGGGGATCTCCCCAGAGGGGCCTACAATGAGCAGTTCTTC. The encoded protein is CASSSYWGQGDLPRGAYNEQFF.

CDR3 amino acids: CASSILGSGGGADTQYF. CDR3 nucleotides: TGTGCCAGTAGTATATTGGGCTCTGGGGGGGGCGCAGATACGCAGTATTTT. The chain uses TRBV19 and TRBJ2-3; a possible D gene is TRBD2 (7 bases). Trimming pared 2 bases from V and 4 bases from J, leaving 19 bases between. The CDR3 sequence is 17 residues long. CDR1 is LNHDA and CDR2 is SQIVND in the germline V gene (reference sequence). The full variable domain, its missing parts supplied by reference TRBV19 and TRBJ2-3, is DGGITQSPKYLFRKEGQNVTLSCEQNLNHDAMYWYRQDPGQGLRLIYYSQIVNDFQKGDIAEGYSVSREKKESFPLTVTSAQKNPTAFYLCASSILGSGGGADTQYFGPGTRLTVL.

The chain employs TRBV28 and TRBJ2-1; 9 nucleotides align to TRBD2. V lost 2 bases and J lost 5; bases outside the gene matches: 7. Germline CDR1 MDHEN, CDR2 SYDVKM. The CDR3 sequence is 16 residues long. This CDR3 reads CASSLVGLAFNNEQFF. The CDR3 DNA reads as TGTGCCAGCAGTTTAGTGGGACTAGCATTCAACAATGAGCAGTTCTTC.

The CDR3 reads CASKGAAYNEQFF. The DNA of the CDR3 is TGTGCCAGCAAGGGGGCCGCCTACAATGAGCAGTTCTTC. J is TRBJ2-1 and V is TRBV25-1; 7 positions match TRBD1. V lost 7 bases, J lost 2 bases, and 2 bases stayed unmatched. Germline V gene sequence: CDR1 MGHDK, CDR2 SYGVNS. The CDR3 is 13 residues long.

J is TRBJ2-2 and V is TRBV7-8, with D perhaps matching TRBD1 (7 bases). This CDR3 is built from 16 residues. V lost 2 bases to trimming and J lost 7 bases, with 17 bases between them. Germline V gene lookup returns CDR1 SGHVS and CDR2 FQNEAQ. The CDR3 DNA sequence: TGTGCCAGCAGCTTAATTCGAGTCCAGGGGGGCGGGGAGCTGTTTTTT. Amino acids: CASSLIRVQGGGELFF.

This chain uses TRBV13 with TRBJ2-3; 7 bases fit TRBD2. CDR1 is PRHDT and CDR2 is FYEKMQ in the germline V gene (reference sequence). This CDR3 is built from 15 residues. J lost 2 bases, V lost 5 bases, and 7 bases had no gene match. The CDR3 protein is CASSERGSYTDTQYF. The CDR3, as DNA: TGTGCCAGCAGCGAGCGGGGCTCCTACACAGATACGCAGTATTTT. The whole variable domain, filled in from reference TRBV13 and TRBJ2-3, reads AAGVIQSPRHLIKEKRETATLKCYPIPRHDTVYWYQQGPGQDPQFLISFYEKMQSDKGSIPDRFSAQQFSDYHSELNMSSLELGDSALYFCASSERGSYTDTQYFGPGTRLTVL.

The chain combines TRBV28 with TRBJ2-7, with D possibly TRBD1 on 5 matching bases. This CDR3 is built from 15 residues. Per germline, CDR1 MDHEN and CDR2 SYDVKM. V shed 7 bases and J shed 4 bases, with 20 bases lying between them. The CDR3 coding sequence is TGTGCCAGCATCGCCTCTACAGGTCCCGCTTACGAGCAGTACTTC. Protein sequence: CASIASTGPAYEQYF.

DNA of the CDR3: TGTGCCACCAGCTCCTACCTGACAGGGGGCGCAGATACGCAGTATTTT. Translation gives CATSSYLTGGADTQYF. The J gene is TRBJ2-3, the V gene TRBV15; 10 bases align to TRBD1. After removal of 5 bases from V and 4 bases from J, the junction contained 9 bases not matched to a gene. Looked up from germline, CDR1 is LNHNV and CDR2 is YYDKDF (reference sequence). This CDR3 contains 16 residues.

The chain carries TRBV27 and TRBJ2-7; a weak D match, TRBD2 (7 bases). CDR1 is MNHEY, CDR2 SMNVEV, per germline (reference sequence). This CDR3 spans 15 amino acids. Trimming left V 2 bases short and J 3 bases short, with 14 bases between. CDR3 loop: CASSLRGGGFYEQYV. The DNA for the CDR3 is TGTGCCAGCAGTTTAAGGGGGGGAGGGTTCTACGAGCAGTACGTC.

The sample holds a few counts of this clone. This sequence joins TRBV19 and TRBJ2-1; 8 nucleotides agree with TRBD1. Germline V gives CDR1 LNHDA, CDR2 SQIVND (reference sequence). This CDR3 has 14 residues. The V gene end was trimmed by 5 bases and the J gene end by 8 bases; junction bases not matched to a gene: 8. The CDR3 DNA reads as TGTGCCAGTAGTCCCGACAGGGGAAGGTATGAGCAGTTCTTC. It is translated as CASSPDRGRYEQFF.

The V and J genes are TRBV19 and TRBJ2-1; 8 bases map to TRBD1. Germline CDR1 and CDR2: LNHDA and SQIVND (reference sequence). The CDR3 runs to 15 residues. With 2 bases clipped from V and 5 bases from J, the junction kept 5 bases outside the gene matches. CDR3 DNA: TGTGCCAGTAGTATAATCCAGGGGGCGAACAATGAGCAGTTCTTC. Its protein product is CASSIIQGANNEQFF.

The chain employs TRBV6-5 and TRBJ2-5, with 13 nucleotides matching TRBD2. Losses at the gene ends were 6 bases for V and 4 bases for J; bases not matched to a gene: 5. This CDR3 has 15 residues. Germline assignment: CDR1 MNHEY and CDR2 SVGAGI. The CDR3 sequence: CASRLRLAGGETQYF. The CDR3 nucleotides read TGTGCCAGCAGACTTCGACTAGCGGGGGGAGAGACCCAGTACTTC.

The chain carries TRBV4-3 and TRBJ1-2; possible D gene TRBD1, 5 bases. V was clipped by 1 base and J by 3 bases, with 21 bases between them. This CDR3 is 18 amino acids long. Germline V gene sequence: CDR1 LGHNA, CDR2 YSLEER. CDR3: CASSQAVFPGTRDYGYTF. DNA of the CDR3: TGCGCCAGCAGCCAAGCGGTCTTTCCCGGGACTCGGGACTATGGCTACACCTTC.

This clone was seen just once. The chain joins TRBV13 to TRBJ2-3, with 12 bases that match TRBD2. There are 16 residues in the CDR3. CDR1 is PRHDT and CDR2 is FYEKMQ in the germline V gene (reference sequence). Losses at the gene ends were 2 bases for V and 4 bases for J; bases not matched to a gene: 4. The CDR3 DNA reads TGTGCCAGCAGCTTACTAGCGGGGGGGCCGGCAGATACGCAGTATTTT. Its protein is CASSLLAGGPADTQYF.

The chain couples TRBV9 to TRBJ2-1, with 9 nucleotides matching TRBD2. The CDR3 is 15 amino acids. Germline values: CDR1 SGDLS, CDR2 YYNGEE. V shed 0 bases, J shed 7 bases, and the junction held 5 bases outside the gene matches. The CDR3 spells CASSVAGGGVNEQFF. DNA for the CDR3: TGTGCCAGCAGCGTAGCTGGCGGGGGGGTAAATGAGCAGTTCTTC.

This chain links TRBV14 with TRBJ1-2; D unclear. Trimming removed 0 bases from V and 5 bases from J, with 10 bases in between. In germline, CDR1 is SGHDN, CDR2 FVKESK. This CDR3 region has 14 residues. CDR3 residues: CASSQDLTYYGYTF. As DNA, the CDR3 is TGTGCCAGCAGCCAAGACCTGACTTATTATGGCTACACCTTC.

This sequence joins TRBV29-1 and TRBJ1-1, with D possibly matching TRBD1 (6 bases). The CDR3 has 13 amino acids. Germline CDR1 SQVTM, CDR2 ANQGSEA. This chain's CDR3 is CAARIGGDTEAFF. The CDR3 bases are TGCGCTGCCCGTATAGGGGGGGACACTGAAGCTTTCTTT. Complete variable domain (other parts from reference TRBV29-1 and TRBJ1-1): SAVISQKPSRDICQRGTSLTIQCQVDSQVTMMFWYRQQPGQSLTLIATANQGSEATYESGFVIDKFPISRPNLTFSTLTVSNMSPEDSSIYLCAARIGGDTEAFFGQGTRLTVV.